Listed here are 6 T cell receptor beta chains from one sample, sequenced in a study of blood T cell repertoires in COVID-19. Assay: immunoSEQ multiplex PCR; the TCRdb copy retains only in-frame clones and omits some. Seen here are about 440,000 clones, roughly 91% observed once, and the top ten hold around 4.4%. Material: peripheral blood. The receptors were gathered from a woman between 25 and 40 years old with acute or convalescent COVID-19.

V usage is TRBV15 and J usage is TRBJ2-7; tentative D call: TRBD1 (6 bases). This CDR3 comprises 15 residues. CDR1 and CDR2 from the germline V gene are LNHNV and YYDKDF (reference sequence). With 3 bases removed from V and 4 bases from J, the gap between germline ends came to 16 bases. The CDR3 bases are TGTGCCACCAGCAGTATAGCAGGGGTTCTGTACGAGCAGTACTTC. It specifies CATSSIAGVLYEQYF.

The J gene is TRBJ1-3, the V gene TRBV27; D not certain. This CDR3 contains 14 residues. The ends were cut back, 0 bases at V and 3 bases at J, with 6 bases in the middle. Germline CDR1 reads MNHEY; CDR2 reads SMNVEV (reference sequence). The CDR3: CASSLSGSGNTIYF. The CDR3 DNA is TGTGCCAGCAGTTTATCGGGCAGTGGAAACACCATATATTTT.

This clone was detected once. The DNA of the CDR3 is TGTGCCAGCAGTTTATCCCCAGGGGGCTCCTACAATGAGCAGTTCTTC. Translating gives CASSLSPGGSYNEQFF. The genes are TRBV28 and TRBJ2-1; 7 nucleotides line up with TRBD1. The CDR3 runs 16 residues. In germline, CDR1 is MDHEN, CDR2 SYDVKM. J was trimmed by 0 bases and V by 1 base; bases with no gene match: 3.

This clone was observed once. The chain couples TRBV2 to TRBJ1-1; D is perhaps TRBD1 (5 bases). The germline CDR1 and CDR2 sequences are SNHLY and FYNNEI. Trimming pared 7 bases from V and 5 bases from J, leaving 17 bases between. This CDR3 is 14 amino acids long. The CDR3 region is CASTLGGLGTEAFF. As DNA, the CDR3 is TGTGCCAGCACTCTGGGGGGACTCGGGACTGAAGCTTTCTTT.

In its sample, this clone was seen once. V gene TRBV7-2 combines with J gene TRBJ1-3, with D unclear. Germline V gene sequence: CDR1 SGHTA, CDR2 FQGNSA. V was pared by 2 bases and J by 10 bases, with 6 bases between. The CDR3 runs to 11 residues. The CDR3 coding sequence is TGTGCCAGCAGCTTATTCCCTACCATATATTTT. Its protein product is CASSLFPTIYF.

The rearrangement uses TRBV18 and TRBJ1-1; a possible D gene is TRBD1 (6 bases). The V end was cut by 3 bases, the J end by 0 bases, with 11 bases between. The CDR3 sequence is 15 residues long. Germline values: CDR1 KGHSH, CDR2 LQKENI. CDR3 DNA: TGTGCCAGCTCACCTAGGGGGGGGGTGAACACTGAAGCTTTCTTT. This sequence encodes CASSPRGGVNTEAFF.